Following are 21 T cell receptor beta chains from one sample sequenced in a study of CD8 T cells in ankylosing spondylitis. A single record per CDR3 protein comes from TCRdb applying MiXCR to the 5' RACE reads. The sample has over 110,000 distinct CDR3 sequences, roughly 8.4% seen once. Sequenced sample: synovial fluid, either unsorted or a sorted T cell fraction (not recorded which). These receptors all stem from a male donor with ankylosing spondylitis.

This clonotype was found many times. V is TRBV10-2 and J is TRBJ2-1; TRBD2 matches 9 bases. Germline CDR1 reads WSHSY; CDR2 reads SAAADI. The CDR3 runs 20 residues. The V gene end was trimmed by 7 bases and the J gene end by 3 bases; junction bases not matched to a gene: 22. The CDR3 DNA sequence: TGCGCCAGCACCCCGGGGCGCGGCGGGAGGGACACTATAAACTACAATGAGCAGTTCTTC. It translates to CASTPGRGGRDTINYNEQFF.

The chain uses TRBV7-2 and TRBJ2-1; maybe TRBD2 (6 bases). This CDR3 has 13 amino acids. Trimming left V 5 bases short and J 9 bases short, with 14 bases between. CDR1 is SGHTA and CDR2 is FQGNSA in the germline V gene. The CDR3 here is CASSGLGGSEQFF. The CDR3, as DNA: TGTGCCAGCAGCGGGTTAGGAGGGTCTGAGCAGTTCTTC. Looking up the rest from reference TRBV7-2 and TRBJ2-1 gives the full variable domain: GAGVSQSPSNKVTEKGKDVELRCDPISGHTALYWYRQSLGQGLEFLIYFQGNSAPDKSGLPSDRFSAERTGGSVSTLTIQRTQQEDSAVYLCASSGLGGSEQFFGPGTRLTVL.

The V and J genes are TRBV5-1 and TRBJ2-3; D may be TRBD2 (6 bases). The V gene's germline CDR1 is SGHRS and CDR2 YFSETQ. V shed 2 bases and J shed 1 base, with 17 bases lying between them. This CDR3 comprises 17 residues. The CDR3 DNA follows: TGCGCCAGCAGCTTCAATCCCAGGGCGGGACGCACAGATACGCAGTATTTT. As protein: CASSFNPRAGRTDTQYF. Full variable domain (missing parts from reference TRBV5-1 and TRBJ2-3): KAGVTQTPRYLIKTRGQQVTLSCSPISGHRSVSWYQQTPGQGLQFLFEYFSETQRNKGNFPGRFSGRQFSNSRSEMNVSTLELGDSALYLCASSFNPRAGRTDTQYFGPGTRLTVL.

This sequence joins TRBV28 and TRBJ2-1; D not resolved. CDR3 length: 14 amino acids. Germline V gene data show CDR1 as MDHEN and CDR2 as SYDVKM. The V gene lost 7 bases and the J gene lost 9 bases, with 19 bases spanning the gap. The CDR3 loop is CASKKFNQWGEQFF. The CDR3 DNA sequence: TGTGCCAGCAAAAAGTTTAACCAATGGGGTGAGCAGTTCTTC.

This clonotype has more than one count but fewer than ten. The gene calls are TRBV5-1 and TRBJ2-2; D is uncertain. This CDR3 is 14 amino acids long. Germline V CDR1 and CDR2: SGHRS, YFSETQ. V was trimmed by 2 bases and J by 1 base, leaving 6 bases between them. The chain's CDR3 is CASSFQQNTGELFF. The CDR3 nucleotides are TGCGCCAGCAGCTTTCAGCAGAACACCGGGGAGCTGTTTTTT. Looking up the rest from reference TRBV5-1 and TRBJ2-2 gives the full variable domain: KAGVTQTPRYLIKTRGQQVTLSCSPISGHRSVSWYQQTPGQGLQFLFEYFSETQRNKGNFPGRFSGRQFSNSRSEMNVSTLELGDSALYLCASSFQQNTGELFFGEGSRLTVL.

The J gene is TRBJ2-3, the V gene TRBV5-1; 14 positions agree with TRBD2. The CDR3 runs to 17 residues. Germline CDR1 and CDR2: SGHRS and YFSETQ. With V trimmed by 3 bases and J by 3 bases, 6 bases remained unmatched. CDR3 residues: CASSSSRTSGRTDTQYF. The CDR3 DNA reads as TGCGCCAGCAGCTCAAGCCGGACTAGCGGGAGGACAGATACGCAGTATTTT.

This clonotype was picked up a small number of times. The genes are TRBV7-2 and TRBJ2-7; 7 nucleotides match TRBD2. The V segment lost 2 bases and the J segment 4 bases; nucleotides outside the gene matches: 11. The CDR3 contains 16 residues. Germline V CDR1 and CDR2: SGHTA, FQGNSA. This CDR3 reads CASSLMVLGAGYEQYF. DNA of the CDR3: TGTGCCAGCAGCTTAATGGTCCTAGGAGCGGGATACGAGCAGTACTTC.

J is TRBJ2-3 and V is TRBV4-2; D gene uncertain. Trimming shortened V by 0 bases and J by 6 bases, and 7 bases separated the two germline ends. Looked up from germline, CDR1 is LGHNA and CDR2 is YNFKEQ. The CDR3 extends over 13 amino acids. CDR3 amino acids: CASSQDLVDTQYF. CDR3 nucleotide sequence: TGTGCCAGCAGCCAAGATCTTGTGGATACGCAGTATTTT.

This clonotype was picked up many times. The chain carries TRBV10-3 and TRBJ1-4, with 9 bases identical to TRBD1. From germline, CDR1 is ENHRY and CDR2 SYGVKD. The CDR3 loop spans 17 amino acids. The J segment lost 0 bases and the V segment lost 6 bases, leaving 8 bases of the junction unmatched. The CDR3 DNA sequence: TGTGCCATCAGGCCGGGACAGGGCACCGCAACTAATGAAAAACTGTTTTTT. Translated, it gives CAIRPGQGTATNEKLFF.

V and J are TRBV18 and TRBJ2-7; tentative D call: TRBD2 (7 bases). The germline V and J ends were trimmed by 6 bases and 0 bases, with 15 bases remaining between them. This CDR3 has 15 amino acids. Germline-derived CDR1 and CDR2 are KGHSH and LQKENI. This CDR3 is CASSQEGGSSYEQYF. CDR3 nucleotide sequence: TGTGCCAGCTCCCAGGAGGGGGGGTCCTCCTACGAGCAGTACTTC.

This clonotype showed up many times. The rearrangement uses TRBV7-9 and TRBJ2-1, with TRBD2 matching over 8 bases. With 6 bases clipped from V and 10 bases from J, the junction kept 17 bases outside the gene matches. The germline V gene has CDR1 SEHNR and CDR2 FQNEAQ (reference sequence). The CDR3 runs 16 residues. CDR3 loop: CASSRPAGTTGGEQFF. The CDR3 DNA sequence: TGTGCCAGCAGTCGGCCCGCCGGGACTACGGGGGGGGAGCAGTTCTTC.

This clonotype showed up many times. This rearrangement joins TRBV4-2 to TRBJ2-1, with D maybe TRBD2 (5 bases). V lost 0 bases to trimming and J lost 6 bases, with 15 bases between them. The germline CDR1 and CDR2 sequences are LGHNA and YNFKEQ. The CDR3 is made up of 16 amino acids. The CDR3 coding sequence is TGTGCCAGCAGCCAAGATTATTTAGCGCCCCTCAATGAGCAGTTCTTC. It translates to CASSQDYLAPLNEQFF.

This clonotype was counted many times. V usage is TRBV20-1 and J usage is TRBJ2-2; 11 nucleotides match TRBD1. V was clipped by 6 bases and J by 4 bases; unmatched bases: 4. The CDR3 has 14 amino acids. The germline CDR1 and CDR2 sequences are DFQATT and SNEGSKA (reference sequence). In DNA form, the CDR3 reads TGCAGTGCCGGGACAGGGGGGATCACCGGGGAGCTGTTTTTT. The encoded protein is CSAGTGGITGELFF.

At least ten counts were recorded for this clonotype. CDR3 amino acids: CASSQDWGECTF. As DNA, the CDR3 is TGTGCCAGCAGCCAAGATTGGGGTGAATGCACCTTC. V gene TRBV3-1 combines with J gene TRBJ1-2; no clear D gene. Trimming pared 0 bases from V and 13 bases from J, leaving 12 bases between. Germline CDR1 LGHDT, CDR2 YNNKEL (reference sequence). This CDR3 contains 12 residues. Full variable domain (missing parts from reference TRBV3-1 and TRBJ1-2): DTAVSQTPKYLVTQMGNDKSIKCEQNLGHDTMYWYKQDSKKFLKIMFSYNNKELIINETVPNRFSPKSPDKAHLNLHINSLELGDSAVYFCASSQDWGECTFGSGTRLTVV.

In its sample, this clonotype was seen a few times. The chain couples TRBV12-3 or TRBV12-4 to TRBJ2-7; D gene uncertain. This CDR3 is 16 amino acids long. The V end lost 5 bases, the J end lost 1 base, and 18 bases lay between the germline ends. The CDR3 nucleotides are TGTGCCAGCAGTATGACCTGGGGTAGTTGGTCCTACGAGCAGTACTTC. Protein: CASSMTWGSWSYEQYF.

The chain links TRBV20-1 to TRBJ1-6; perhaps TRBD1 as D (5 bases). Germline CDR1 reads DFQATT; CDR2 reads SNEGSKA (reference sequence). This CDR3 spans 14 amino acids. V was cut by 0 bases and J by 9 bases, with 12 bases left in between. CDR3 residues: CSAREGTGFSPLHF. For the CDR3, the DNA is TGCAGTGCTAGAGAGGGCACAGGATTTTCACCCCTCCACTTT.

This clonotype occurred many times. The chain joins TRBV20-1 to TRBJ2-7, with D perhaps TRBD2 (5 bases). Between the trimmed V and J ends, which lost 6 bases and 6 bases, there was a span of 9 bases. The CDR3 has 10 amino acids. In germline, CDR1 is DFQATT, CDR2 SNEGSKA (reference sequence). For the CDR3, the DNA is TGCAGTGCGGACCGGGGCGAGCAGTACTTC. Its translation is CSADRGEQYF.

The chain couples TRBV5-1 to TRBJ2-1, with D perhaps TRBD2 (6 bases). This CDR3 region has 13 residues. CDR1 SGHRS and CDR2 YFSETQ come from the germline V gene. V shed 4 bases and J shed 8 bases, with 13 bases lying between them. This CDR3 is CASSLTPGDEQFF. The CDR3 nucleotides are TGCGCCAGCAGCCTGACCCCGGGGGATGAGCAGTTCTTC.

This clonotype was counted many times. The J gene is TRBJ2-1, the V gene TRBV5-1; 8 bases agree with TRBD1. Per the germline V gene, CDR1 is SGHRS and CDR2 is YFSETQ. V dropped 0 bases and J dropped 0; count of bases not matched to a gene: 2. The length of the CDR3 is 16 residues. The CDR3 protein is CASSLVGTGSYNEQFF. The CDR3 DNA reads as TGCGCCAGCAGCTTGGTGGGGACAGGCTCCTACAATGAGCAGTTCTTC.

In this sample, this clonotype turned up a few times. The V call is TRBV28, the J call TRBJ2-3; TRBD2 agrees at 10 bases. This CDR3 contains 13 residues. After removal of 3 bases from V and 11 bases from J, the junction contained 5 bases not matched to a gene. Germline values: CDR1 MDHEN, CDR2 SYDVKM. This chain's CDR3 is CASSFTASGRQYF. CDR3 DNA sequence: TGTGCCAGCAGTTTCACCGCTAGCGGGAGGCAGTATTTT.

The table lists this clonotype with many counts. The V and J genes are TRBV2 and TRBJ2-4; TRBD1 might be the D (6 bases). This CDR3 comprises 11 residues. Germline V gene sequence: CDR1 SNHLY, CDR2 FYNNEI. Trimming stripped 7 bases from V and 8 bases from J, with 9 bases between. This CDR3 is CASTRQDIQYF. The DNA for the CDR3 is TGTGCCAGCACCAGACAGGACATTCAGTACTTC.